This TCR beta chain was recovered during a study of blood T cells in healthy people across ages. The CDR3 contains 12 residues. Trimming stripped 5 bases from V and 3 bases from J, with 10 bases between. Germline-derived CDR1 and CDR2 are DFQATT and SNEGSKA (reference sequence). In the case of this clonotype: A much larger clone lies one base from this, so it may be a read error.

A J-beta primer mix and a sample-barcoded 5' primer were used in a second PCR of about 6 to 12 cycles. TCRdb redid the calling of the 5' RACE reads with MiXCR, one entry per CDR3 protein. Counted here are hundreds of thousands of distinct CDR3 sequences, about 50% occurring once; the ten biggest clones make up roughly 13%. This chain joins TRBV20-1 and TRBJ2-5; D remains ambiguous. The TCR sequence derives from a woman aged 80 or over in good health. The specimen was blood. In nucleotides, the CDR3 is TGCAGTGCTGGAGCCCCGGAAGAGACCCAGTACTTC. This encodes CSAGAPEETQYF.